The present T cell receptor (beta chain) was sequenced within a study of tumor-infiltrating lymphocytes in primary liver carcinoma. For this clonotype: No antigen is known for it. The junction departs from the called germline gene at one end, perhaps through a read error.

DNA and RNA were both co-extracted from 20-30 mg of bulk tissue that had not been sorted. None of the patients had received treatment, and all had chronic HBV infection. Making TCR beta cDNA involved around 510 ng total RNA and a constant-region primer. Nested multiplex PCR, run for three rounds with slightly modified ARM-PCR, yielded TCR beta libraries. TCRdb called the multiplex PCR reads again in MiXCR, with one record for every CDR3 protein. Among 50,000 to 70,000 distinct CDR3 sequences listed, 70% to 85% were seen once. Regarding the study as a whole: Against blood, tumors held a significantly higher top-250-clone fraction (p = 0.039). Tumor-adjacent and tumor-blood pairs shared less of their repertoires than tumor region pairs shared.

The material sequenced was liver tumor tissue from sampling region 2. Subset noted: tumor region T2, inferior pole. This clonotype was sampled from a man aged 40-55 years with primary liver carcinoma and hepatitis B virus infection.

For the CDR3, the DNA is TGTGCCGGCAGCCAAACTCCCGGCGGGGGCAAAGAGATCCAGTACTTC. Translating gives CAGSQTPGGGKEIQYF. V and J are TRBV11-2 and TRBJ2-5; the D gene is possibly TRBD2 (7 bases). This CDR3 region has 16 residues. Germline values: CDR1 SGHAT, CDR2 FQNNGV.